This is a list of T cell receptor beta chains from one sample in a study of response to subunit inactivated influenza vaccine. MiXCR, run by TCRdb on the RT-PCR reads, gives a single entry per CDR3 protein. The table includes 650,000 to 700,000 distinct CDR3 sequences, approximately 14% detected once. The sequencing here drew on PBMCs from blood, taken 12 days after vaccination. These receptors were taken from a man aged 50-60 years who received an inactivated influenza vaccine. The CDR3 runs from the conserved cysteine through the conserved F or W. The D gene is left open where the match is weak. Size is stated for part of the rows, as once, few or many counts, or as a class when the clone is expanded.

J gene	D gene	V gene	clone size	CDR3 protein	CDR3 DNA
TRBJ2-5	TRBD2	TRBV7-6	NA	CASSNSGGAWETQYF	TGTGCCAGCAGCAATAGCGGGGGGGCCTGGGAGACCCAGTACTTC
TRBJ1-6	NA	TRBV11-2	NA	CASSPRLGDSPLHF	TGTGCCAGCAGCCCGCGCCTAGGGGATTCACCCCTCCACTTT
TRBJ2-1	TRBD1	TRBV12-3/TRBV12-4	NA	CASSLGGQGVEQFF	TGTGCCAGCAGTTTGGGGGGACAGGGGGTTGAGCAGTTCTTC
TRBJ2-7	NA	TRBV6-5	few	CASSYSIQGMGEQYF	TGTGCCAGCAGTTACTCAATCCAGGGGATGGGCGAGCAGTACTTC
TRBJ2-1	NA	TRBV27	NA	CASSLFSKQAGKPYNEQFF	TGTGCCAGCAGTTTATTTTCGAAGCAGGCGGGGAAACCGTACAATGAGCAGTTCTTC
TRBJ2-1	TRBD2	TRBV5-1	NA	CASSLTSDNEQFF	TGCGCCAGCAGCCTCACTAGCGACAATGAGCAGTTCTTC
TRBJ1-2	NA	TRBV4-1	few	CASSQGAGVYGYTF	TGCGCCAGCAGCCAGGGGGCCGGGGTCTATGGCTACACCTTC
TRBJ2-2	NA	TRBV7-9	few	CASSMGESTGELFF	TGTGCCAGCAGCATGGGGGAAAGCACCGGGGAGCTGTTTTTT
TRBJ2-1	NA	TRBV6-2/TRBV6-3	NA	CASRNSDYSYNEQFF	TGTGCCAGCAGAAACAGCGATTACTCCTACAATGAGCAGTTCTTC
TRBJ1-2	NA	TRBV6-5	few	CASSYSPPEAYGYTF	TGTGCCAGCAGTTACTCCCCCCCAGAGGCCTATGGCTACACCTTC
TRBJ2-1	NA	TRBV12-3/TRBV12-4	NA	CASSTSPTSRWGNEQFF	TGTGCCAGCAGTACATCCCCAACGAGCCGGTGGGGCAATGAGCAGTTCTTC
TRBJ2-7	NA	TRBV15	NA	CATSRVPGSSNEQYF	TGTGCCACCAGCAGAGTTCCAGGGAGCTCCAACGAGCAGTACTTC
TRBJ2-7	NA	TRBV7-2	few	CASSYDQGRGSYEQYF	TGTGCCAGCAGCTACGATCAGGGAAGGGGATCCTACGAGCAGTACTTC
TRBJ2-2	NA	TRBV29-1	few	CSVARGTGELFF	TGCAGCGTTGCGAGGGGGACCGGGGAGCTGTTTTTT
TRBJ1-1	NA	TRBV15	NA	CATSSNRGLGEAFF	TGTGCCACCAGCAGCAACCGGGGCCTCGGGGAAGCTTTCTTT
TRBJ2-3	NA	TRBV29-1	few	CSVEAQRTDTQYF	TGCAGCGTTGAAGCCCAGCGCACAGATACGCAGTATTTT
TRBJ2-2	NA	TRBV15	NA	CATSRDLFLGTGELFF	TGTGCCACCAGCAGAGATCTTTTTCTCGGCACCGGGGAGCTGTTTTTT
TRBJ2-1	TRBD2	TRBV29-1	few	CSVGPRLAGDEQFF	TGCAGCGTGGGGCCTCGATTAGCGGGGGATGAGCAGTTCTTC
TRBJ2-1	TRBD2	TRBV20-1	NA	CSARLAGGSVPNEQFF	TGCAGTGCTAGACTAGCGGGAGGGTCGGTGCCCAATGAGCAGTTCTTC
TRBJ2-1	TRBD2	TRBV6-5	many	CASSYGLAVPGAEQFF	TGTGCCAGCAGTTACGGGCTAGCGGTCCCTGGGGCCGAGCAGTTCTTC
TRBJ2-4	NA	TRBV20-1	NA	CSARSTGTGLGTKNIQYF	TGCAGTGCTAGAAGTACGGGAACGGGGCTAGGGACCAAAAACATTCAGTACTTC
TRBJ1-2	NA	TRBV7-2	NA	CASSPSGGDYGYTF	TGTGCCAGCAGCCCCTCGGGGGGTGACTATGGCTACACCTTC
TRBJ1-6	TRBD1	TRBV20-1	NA	CSPKGTGSIINSPLHF	TGCAGTCCGAAAGGGACAGGGTCCATTATTAATTCACCCCTCCACTTT
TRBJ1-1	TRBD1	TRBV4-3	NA	CASSQGTGGGRMNTEAFF	TGCGCCAGCAGCCAAGGAACGGGAGGGGGCCGGATGAACACTGAAGCTTTCTTT
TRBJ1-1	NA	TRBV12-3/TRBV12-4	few	CASRPRAAEAFF	TGTGCCAGCAGACCGCGGGCAGCTGAAGCTTTCTTT
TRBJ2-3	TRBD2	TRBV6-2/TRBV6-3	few	CASSRGTSGFTDTQYF	TGTGCCAGCAGTAGAGGGACTAGCGGCTTCACAGATACGCAGTATTTT
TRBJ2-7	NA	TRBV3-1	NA	CAFCLLLVFAKPSSYEQYF	TGTGCCTTCTGTCTACTTCTGGTCTTCGCTAAACCGAGCTCCTACGAGCAGTACTTC
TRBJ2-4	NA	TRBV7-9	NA	CASSSSNRAKNIQYF	TGTGCCAGCAGCTCCTCAAACAGAGCCAAAAACATTCAGTACTTC
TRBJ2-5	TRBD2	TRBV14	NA	CASSQERGGQETQYF	TGTGCCAGCAGCCAGGAGCGGGGGGGCCAGGAGACCCAGTACTTC
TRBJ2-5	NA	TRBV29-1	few	CSGYIGGETQYF	TGCAGCGGATACATTGGAGGAGAGACCCAGTACTTC
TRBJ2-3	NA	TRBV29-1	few	CSVEGLTDTQYF	TGCAGCGTTGAGGGCCTCACAGATACGCAGTATTTT
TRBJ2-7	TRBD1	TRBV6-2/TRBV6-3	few	CASEDRVKENEQYF	TGTGCCAGCGAAGACAGGGTCAAGGAAAACGAGCAGTACTTC
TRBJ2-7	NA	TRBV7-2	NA	CASSPRLVDYEQYF	TGTGCCAGCAGCCCACGTCTTGTCGACTACGAGCAGTACTTC
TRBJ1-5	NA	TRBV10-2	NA	CASSDRGAGLQPQHF	TGCGCCAGCAGTGATCGGGGCGCGGGCCTCCAGCCCCAGCATTTT
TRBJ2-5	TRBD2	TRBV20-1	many	CSARGLAGSLQETQYF	TGCAGTGCTAGAGGGCTAGCGGGATCCTTACAAGAGACCCAGTACTTC
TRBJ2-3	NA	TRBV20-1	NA	CSAPHAGEWADTQYF	TGCAGTGCCCCCCATGCCGGGGAGTGGGCAGATACGCAGTATTTT
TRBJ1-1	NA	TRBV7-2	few	CASSLVGRATEAFF	TGTGCCAGCAGCTTAGTAGGGCGAGCCACTGAAGCTTTCTTT
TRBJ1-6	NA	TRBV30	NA	CAWSVGTGRTPLHF	TGTGCCTGGAGTGTCGGAACAGGCCGTACACCCCTCCACTTT
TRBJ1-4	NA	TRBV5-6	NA	CASRGAWDEKLFF	TGTGCCAGCAGGGGGGCGTGGGATGAAAAACTGTTTTTT
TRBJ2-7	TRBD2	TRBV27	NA	CASSLARENDEQYF	TGTGCCAGCAGTTTAGCGCGGGAGAACGACGAGCAGTACTTC
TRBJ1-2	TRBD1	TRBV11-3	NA	CASSSTGQGITHGYTF	TGTGCCAGCAGCTCCACGGGACAGGGGATCACCCATGGCTACACCTTC
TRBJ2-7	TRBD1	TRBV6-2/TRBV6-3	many	CASSSPGTGDYEQYF	TGTGCCAGCAGTTCGCCCGGGACAGGGGATTACGAGCAGTACTTC
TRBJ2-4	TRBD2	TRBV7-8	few	CASSPLAGVTKNIQYF	TGTGCCAGCAGCCCCCTGGCGGGAGTAACCAAAAACATTCAGTACTTC
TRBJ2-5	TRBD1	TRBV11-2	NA	CASSFPGGQGFRETQYF	TGTGCCAGCAGCTTCCCGGGGGGACAGGGGTTTCGAGAGACCCAGTACTTC
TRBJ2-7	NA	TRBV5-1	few	CASSRQGGASHEQYF	TGCGCCAGCAGCCGGCAGGGCGGAGCGAGCCACGAGCAGTACTTC
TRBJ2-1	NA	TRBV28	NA	CASSLYPSAHEQFF	TGTGCCAGCAGTTTATATCCTAGCGCCCATGAGCAGTTCTTC
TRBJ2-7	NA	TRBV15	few	CATSRDRVGYEQYF	TGTGCCACCAGCAGAGATCGTGTGGGATACGAGCAGTACTTC
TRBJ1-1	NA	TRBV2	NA	CASSREFRTEAFF	TGTGCCAGCAGTAGGGAGTTCCGCACTGAAGCTTTCTTT
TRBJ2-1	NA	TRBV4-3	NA	CASSQEAVEWNEQFF	TGCGCCAGCAGCCAGGAGGCAGTCGAGTGGAATGAGCAGTTCTTC
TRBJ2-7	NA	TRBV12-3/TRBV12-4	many	CASSQQTGGEQYF	TGTGCCAGCAGCCAACAGACAGGTGGCGAGCAGTACTTC
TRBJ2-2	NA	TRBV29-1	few	CSVSAGGLGIGELFF	TGCAGCGTTAGCGCCGGAGGGTTGGGGATCGGGGAGCTGTTTTTT
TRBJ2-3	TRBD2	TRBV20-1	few	CSAPGIAGLPDTQYF	TGCAGTGCACCCGGGATAGCGGGACTTCCAGATACGCAGTATTTT
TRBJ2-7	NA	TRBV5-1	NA	CASSLGSGGGEQYF	TGCGCCAGCAGCTTGGGTTCCGGAGGAGGCGAGCAGTACTTC